This TCR beta chain was captured by sequencing in a study of T-cell reconstitution after alpha-beta-depleted transplantation in children. Study-wide results and caveats: T-cell counts and diversity at one year following transplant were attributed mainly to newly produced T cells. Alpha-beta T cells about two months after transplant reportedly derived from several hundred expanded graft clones.

It was with unique molecular identifiers that the TCRbeta library was prepared. TCRdb ran MiXCR on the PCR reads and lists one entry per CDR3 protein. The sample consists of around 440,000 distinct CDR3 sequences, 16% of them appearing once. About this clonotype: Its specificity is not known.

This TCR was sampled from a boy younger than two who had a stem cell transplant for Wiskott-Aldrich syndrome, so the T cells may come from the graft donor. This sample comprised PBMCs, mostly from graft donor cells, obtained 360 days after TCRalphabeta/CD19-depleted stem cell transplant.

CDR3 loop: CSARGGSRDSPLHF. CDR3 sequence (DNA): TGCAGTGCTAGGGGGGGCAGTAGGGATTCACCCCTCCACTTT. The V gene is TRBV20-1, the J gene TRBJ1-6; possibly TRBD1 for D (6 bases). Germline V gene data show CDR1 as DFQATT and CDR2 as SNEGSKA (reference sequence). V was clipped by 3 bases and J by 8 bases, with 14 bases between them. The CDR3 sequence is 14 residues long.